A single sample is the source of the 13 T cell receptor beta chains below, sequenced in a study of breast tumors, draining lymph nodes, adjacent tissues. Breast cancer patients provided tissue from their axillary draining lymph nodes. TCRdb reanalysed the multiplex PCR reads using MiXCR and keeps one entry per CDR3 protein. The sample records fewer than 90,000 distinct CDR3 sequences, 25% to 35% being singletons. Sequences were obtained from axillary lymph node tissue. The receptor set was obtained from a female donor with breast cancer. Some clones in this sample may be carry-over from other donors' samples.

The genes are TRBV2 and TRBJ2-1; 10 nucleotides match TRBD2. The J call is uncertain, as TRBJ2-7 better fits the DNA end. From germline, CDR1 is SNHLY and CDR2 FYNNEI. The CDR3 contains 14 residues. The CDR3, as DNA: TGTGCCAGCAGATGGCAGCGGGAGGGACATGAGCAGTACTTC. Translation: CASRWQREGHEQYF.

There are many counts of this clonotype. The V gene is TRBV7-2, the J gene TRBJ2-7; D is possibly TRBD1 or TRBD2 (5 bases each). This CDR3 is 15 amino acids long. Germline values: CDR1 SGHTA, CDR2 FQGNSA. The V gene lost 0 bases and the J gene lost 0 bases, with 9 bases spanning the gap. The CDR3 here is CASSLAPGTSYEQYF. The DNA for the CDR3 is TGTGCCAGCAGCTTAGCACCCGGGACCTCCTACGAGCAGTACTTC. The full variable domain, in which reference TRBV7-2 and TRBJ2-7 provide the parts outside the CDR3, is GAGVSQSPSNKVTEKGKDVELRCDPISGHTALYWYRQSLGQGLEFLIYFQGNSAPDKSGLPSDRFSAERTGGSVSTLTIQRTQQEDSAVYLCASSLAPGTSYEQYFGPGTRLTVT.

This clonotype appeared a few times. Just one base apart from a much larger clone, this may be a read error. This chain connects TRBV20-1 to TRBJ2-1; 8 bases are shared with TRBD2. The V segment lost 5 bases and the J segment 0 bases; nucleotides outside the gene matches: 18. The germline V gene has CDR1 DFQATT and CDR2 SNEGSKA (reference sequence). CDR3 length: 19 amino acids. The CDR3 loop is CSAPQRLTSAQASYNEQFF. The CDR3 nucleotides are TGCAGTGCTCCCCAACGACTGACTAGCGCCCAGGCCTCCTACAATGAGCAGTTCTTC.

This clonotype was seen at least ten times. A read error is possible here, since a much larger clone lies one base away. The chain is built from TRBV20-1 and TRBJ2-7; TRBD1 matches 8 bases. The J segment lost 6 bases and the V segment lost 0 bases, leaving 7 bases of the junction unmatched. The CDR3 runs 14 residues. Germline V gives CDR1 DFQATT, CDR2 SNEGSKA (reference sequence). DNA for the CDR3: TGCAGTGCTAGAGAACCCAGGGGGCGCTCCGAGCAGTACTTC. It codes for CSAREPRGRSEQYF.

This clonotype was observed many times. The V gene is TRBV6-5, the J gene TRBJ2-7, with D possibly TRBD2 on 6 matching bases. The V gene's germline CDR1 is MNHEY and CDR2 SVGAGI. Trimming removed 2 bases at V and 3 bases at J, with 11 bases between. The CDR3 contains 14 residues. CDR3 amino acids: CASSYGASVYEQYF. The CDR3 bases are TGTGCCAGCAGTTACGGGGCTAGCGTCTACGAGCAGTACTTC.

The chain recombines TRBV12-3 or TRBV12-4 with TRBJ1-5, with D perhaps TRBD1 (5 bases). V lost 4 bases to trimming and J lost 5 bases, with 12 bases between them. The length of the CDR3 is 14 residues. CDR3 bases: TGTGCCAGCAGTTGGCAGGGAGGACATCAGCCCCAGCATTTT. Its protein product is CASSWQGGHQPQHF.

This clonotype came up many times. This chain connects TRBV7-8 to TRBJ1-3; D gene ambiguous. V was cut by 1 base and J by 0 bases, with 7 bases left in between. The length of the CDR3 is 15 residues. Germline V CDR1 and CDR2: SGHVS, FQNEAQ. This CDR3 is CASSLVAGSGNTIYF. CDR3 DNA sequence: TGTGCCAGCAGCTTAGTGGCAGGCTCTGGAAACACCATATATTTT. Together with reference TRBV7-8 and TRBJ1-3, the CDR3 gives the full variable domain: GAGVSQSPRYKVAKRGQDVALRCDPISGHVSLFWYQQALGQGPEFLTYFQNEAQLDKSGLPSDRFFAERPEGSVSTLKIQRTQQEDSAVYLCASSLVAGSGNTIYFGEGSWLTVV.

This clonotype was picked up a small number of times. A read error may be the cause here, since a much bigger clone is one base away. The rearrangement uses TRBV27 and TRBJ2-3, with D possibly being TRBD1 (5 bases). With 6 bases removed from V and 4 bases from J, the gap between germline ends came to 14 bases. Germline CDR1 is MNHEY and CDR2 is SMNVEV (reference sequence). This CDR3 has 14 amino acids. The CDR3 is CASSPRAPPDTQYF. The DNA for the CDR3 is TGTGCCAGCAGCCCCAGGGCCCCCCCAGATACGCAGTATTTT.

Ten or more counts support this clonotype. A read error may be the cause here, since a much bigger clone is one base away. This sequence joins TRBV19 and TRBJ2-5, with 11 nucleotides matching TRBD2. The CDR3 spans 17 residues. Germline-derived CDR1 and CDR2 are LNHDA and SQIVND (reference sequence). The CDR3 DNA reads as TGTGCCAGTAGTAGTGGGGATGGACTAGCGGGCTTGGAGACCCAGTCCTTC. Translation gives CASSSGDGLAGLETQSF. Together with reference TRBV19 and TRBJ2-5, the CDR3 gives the full variable domain: DGGITQSPKYLFRKEGQNVTLSCEQNLNHDAMYWYRQDPGQGLRLIYYSQIVNDFQKGDIAEGYSVSREKKESFPLTVTSAQKNPTAFYLCASSSGDGLAGLETQSFGPGTRLLVL.

Ten or more counts support this clonotype. The genes are TRBV7-8 and TRBJ2-3, with 7 bases that match TRBD2. This CDR3 is 17 amino acids long. CDR1 is SGHVS, CDR2 FQNEAQ, per germline. With V trimmed by 4 bases and J by 6 bases, 16 bases remained unmatched. The CDR3, as DNA: TGTGCCAGCAGCTCCCCTCCCGGGCGGACTAGGCCCGATACGCAGTATTTT. As protein: CASSSPPGRTRPDTQYF.

This clonotype was recorded at least ten times. The chain couples TRBV7-2 to TRBJ2-7, with 13 bases aligning to TRBD2. The ends lost 6 bases at V and 4 bases at J; junction bases unmatched: 15. The CDR3 is made up of 18 amino acids. Germline loops: CDR1 SGHTA, CDR2 FQGNSA. CDR3 loop: CASSTLSRTSGRAYEQYF. CDR3 DNA: TGTGCCAGCAGTACCCTTTCACGAACTAGCGGGAGGGCATACGAGCAGTACTTC.

This clonotype is termed medium-sized. CDR3 DNA sequence: TGCGCCAGCAGTCGCGCACTAGCGGGAGGTCCCAATGAGCAGTTCTTC. Protein sequence: CASSRALAGGPNEQFF. This chain joins TRBV5-1 and TRBJ2-1; 12 positions agree with TRBD2. The CDR3 consists of 16 residues. CDR1 is SGHRS and CDR2 is YFSETQ in the germline V gene. V shed 5 bases, J shed 6 bases, and the junction held 9 bases outside the gene matches.

The chain links TRBV7-3 to TRBJ1-2, with a tentative D call TRBD1 (5 bases). With 5 bases removed from V and 12 bases from J, the gap between germline ends came to 22 bases. The CDR3 is 14 amino acids. CDR1 and CDR2 from the germline V gene are SGHTA and FQGTGA. The CDR3 here is CASSDRGGSSGNTF. The CDR3 DNA reads TGTGCCAGCAGCGACCGGGGCGGGAGCTCTGGAAACACCTTC.